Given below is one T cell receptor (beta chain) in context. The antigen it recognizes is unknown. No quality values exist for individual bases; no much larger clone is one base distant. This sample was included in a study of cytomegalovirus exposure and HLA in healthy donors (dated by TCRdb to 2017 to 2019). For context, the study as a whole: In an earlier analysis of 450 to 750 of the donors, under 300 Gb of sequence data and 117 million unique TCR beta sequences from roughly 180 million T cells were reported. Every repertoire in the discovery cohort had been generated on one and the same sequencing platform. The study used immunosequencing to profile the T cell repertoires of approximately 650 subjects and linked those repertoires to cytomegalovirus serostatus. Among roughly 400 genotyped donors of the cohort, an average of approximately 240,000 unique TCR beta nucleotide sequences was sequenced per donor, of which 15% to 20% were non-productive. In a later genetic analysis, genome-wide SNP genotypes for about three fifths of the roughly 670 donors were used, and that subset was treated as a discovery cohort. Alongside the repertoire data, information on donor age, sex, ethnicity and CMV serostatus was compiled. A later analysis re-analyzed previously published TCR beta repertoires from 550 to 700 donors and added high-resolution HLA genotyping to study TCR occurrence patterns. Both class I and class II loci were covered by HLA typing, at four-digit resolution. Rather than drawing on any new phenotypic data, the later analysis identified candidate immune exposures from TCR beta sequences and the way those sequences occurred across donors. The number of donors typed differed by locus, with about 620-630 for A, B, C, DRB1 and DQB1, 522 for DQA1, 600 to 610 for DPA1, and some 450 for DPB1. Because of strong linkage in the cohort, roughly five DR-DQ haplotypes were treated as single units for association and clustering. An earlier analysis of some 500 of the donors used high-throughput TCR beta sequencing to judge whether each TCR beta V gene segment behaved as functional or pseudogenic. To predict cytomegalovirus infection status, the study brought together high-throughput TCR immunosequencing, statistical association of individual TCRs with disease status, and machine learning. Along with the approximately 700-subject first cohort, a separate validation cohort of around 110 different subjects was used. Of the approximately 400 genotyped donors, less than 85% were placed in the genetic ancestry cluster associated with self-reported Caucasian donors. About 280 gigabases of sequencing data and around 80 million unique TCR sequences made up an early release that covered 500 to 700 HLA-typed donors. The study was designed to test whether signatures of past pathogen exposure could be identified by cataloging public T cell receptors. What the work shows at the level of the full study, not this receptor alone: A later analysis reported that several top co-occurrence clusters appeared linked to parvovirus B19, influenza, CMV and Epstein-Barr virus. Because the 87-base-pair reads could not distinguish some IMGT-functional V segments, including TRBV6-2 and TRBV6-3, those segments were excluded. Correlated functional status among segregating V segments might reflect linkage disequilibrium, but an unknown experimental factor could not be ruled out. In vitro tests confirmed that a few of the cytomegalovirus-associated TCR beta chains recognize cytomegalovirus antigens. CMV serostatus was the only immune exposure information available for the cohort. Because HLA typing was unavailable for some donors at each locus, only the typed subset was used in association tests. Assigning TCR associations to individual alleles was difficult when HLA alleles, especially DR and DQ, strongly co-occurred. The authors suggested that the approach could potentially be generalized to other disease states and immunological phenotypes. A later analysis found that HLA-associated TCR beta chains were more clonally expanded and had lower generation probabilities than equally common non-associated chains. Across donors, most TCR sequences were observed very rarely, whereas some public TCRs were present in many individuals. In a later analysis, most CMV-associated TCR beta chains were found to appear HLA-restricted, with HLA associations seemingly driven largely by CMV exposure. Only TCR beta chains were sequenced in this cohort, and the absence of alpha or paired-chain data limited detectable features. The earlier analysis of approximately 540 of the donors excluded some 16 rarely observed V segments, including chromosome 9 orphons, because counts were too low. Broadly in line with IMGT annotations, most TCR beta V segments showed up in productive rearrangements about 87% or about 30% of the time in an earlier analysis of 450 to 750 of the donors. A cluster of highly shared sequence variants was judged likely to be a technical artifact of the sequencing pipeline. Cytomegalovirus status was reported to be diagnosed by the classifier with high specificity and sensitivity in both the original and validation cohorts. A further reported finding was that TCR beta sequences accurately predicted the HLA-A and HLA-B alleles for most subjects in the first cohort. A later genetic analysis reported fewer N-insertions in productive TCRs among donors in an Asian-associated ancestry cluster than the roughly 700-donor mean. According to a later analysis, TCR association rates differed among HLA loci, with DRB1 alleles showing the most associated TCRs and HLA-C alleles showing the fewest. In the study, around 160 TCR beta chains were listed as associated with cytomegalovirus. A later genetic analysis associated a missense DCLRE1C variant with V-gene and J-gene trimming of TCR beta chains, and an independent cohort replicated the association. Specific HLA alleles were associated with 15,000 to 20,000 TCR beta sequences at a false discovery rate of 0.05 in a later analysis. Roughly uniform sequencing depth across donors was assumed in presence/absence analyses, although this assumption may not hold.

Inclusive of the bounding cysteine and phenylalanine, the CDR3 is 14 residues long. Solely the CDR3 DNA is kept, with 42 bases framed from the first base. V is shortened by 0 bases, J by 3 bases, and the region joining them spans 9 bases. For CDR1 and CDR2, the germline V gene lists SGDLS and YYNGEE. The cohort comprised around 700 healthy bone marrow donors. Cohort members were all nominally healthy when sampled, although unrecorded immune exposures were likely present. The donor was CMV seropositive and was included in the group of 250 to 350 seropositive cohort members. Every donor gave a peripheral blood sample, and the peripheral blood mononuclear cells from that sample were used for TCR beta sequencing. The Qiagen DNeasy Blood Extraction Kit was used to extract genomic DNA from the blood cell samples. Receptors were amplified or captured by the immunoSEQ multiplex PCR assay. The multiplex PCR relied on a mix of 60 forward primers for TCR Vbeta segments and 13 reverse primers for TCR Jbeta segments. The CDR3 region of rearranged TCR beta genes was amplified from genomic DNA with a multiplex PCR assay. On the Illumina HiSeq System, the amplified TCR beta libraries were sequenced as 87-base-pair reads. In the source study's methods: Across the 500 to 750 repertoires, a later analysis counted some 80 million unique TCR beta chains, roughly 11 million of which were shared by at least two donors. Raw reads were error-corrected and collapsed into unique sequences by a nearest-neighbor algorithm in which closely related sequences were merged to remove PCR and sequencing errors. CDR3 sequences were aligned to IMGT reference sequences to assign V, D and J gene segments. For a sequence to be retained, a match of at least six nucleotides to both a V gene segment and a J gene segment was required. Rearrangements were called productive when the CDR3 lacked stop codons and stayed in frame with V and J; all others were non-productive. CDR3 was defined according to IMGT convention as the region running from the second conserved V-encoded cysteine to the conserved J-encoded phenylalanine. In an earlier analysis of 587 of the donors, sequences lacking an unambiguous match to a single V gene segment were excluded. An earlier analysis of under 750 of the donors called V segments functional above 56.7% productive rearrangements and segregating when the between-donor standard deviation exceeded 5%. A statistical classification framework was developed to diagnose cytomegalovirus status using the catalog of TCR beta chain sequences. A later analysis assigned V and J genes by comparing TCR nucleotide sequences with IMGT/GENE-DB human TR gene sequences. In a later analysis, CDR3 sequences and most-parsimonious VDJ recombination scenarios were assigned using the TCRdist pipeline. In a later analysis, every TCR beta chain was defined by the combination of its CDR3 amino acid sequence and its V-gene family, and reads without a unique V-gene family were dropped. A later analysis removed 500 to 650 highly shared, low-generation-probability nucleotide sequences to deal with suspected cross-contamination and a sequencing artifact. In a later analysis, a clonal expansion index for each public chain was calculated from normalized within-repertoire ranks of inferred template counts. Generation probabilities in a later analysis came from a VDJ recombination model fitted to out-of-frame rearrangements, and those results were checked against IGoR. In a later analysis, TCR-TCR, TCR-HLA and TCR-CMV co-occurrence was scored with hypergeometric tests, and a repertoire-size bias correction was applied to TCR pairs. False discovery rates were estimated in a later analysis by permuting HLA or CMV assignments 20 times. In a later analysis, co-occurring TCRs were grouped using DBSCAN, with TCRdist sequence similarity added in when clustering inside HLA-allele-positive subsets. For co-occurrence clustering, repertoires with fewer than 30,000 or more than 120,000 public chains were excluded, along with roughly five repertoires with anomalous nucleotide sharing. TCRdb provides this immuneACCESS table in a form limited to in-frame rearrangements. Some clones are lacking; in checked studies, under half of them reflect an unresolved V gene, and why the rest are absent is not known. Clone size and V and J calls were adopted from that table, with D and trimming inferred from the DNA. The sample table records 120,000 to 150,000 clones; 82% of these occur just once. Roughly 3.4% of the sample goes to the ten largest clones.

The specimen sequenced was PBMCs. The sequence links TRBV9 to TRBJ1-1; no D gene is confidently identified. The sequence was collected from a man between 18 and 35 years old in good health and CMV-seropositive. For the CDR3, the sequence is CASSVDDYDTEAFF. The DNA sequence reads TGTGCCAGCAGCGTAGATGACTACGACACTGAAGCTTTCTTT.